This T cell receptor (beta chain) was sequenced in a study of T cells in Graves' hyperthyroidism and ophthalmopathy. The study, taken as a whole, reports: Most thyroid clonotypes expanded above 0.001 were also detected in blood.

Lactation, pregnancy, other autoimmune disease or uncontrolled infection excluded patients. Cells are PBMCs isolated from 10 ml of fresh blood. Trimming cost V 1 base and J 1 base; bases outside gene matches: 9. CDR1 SGHTA and CDR2 FQGTGA come from the germline V gene. The CDR3 contains 19 residues. There are many counts of this clonotype. Its cognate antigen is unknown. Amplified regions were TCR beta CDR3 sequences from RNA transcripts. The TCR CDR3 first-round RT-PCR relied on the HTBI primer set. MiXCR was run by TCRdb on the multiplex PCR reads, yielding one entry per CDR3 protein. The profile shows 30,000 to 40,000 distinct CDR3 sequences, around half of them singletons.

The source material was blood. This TCR came from a woman in her forties or fifties with Graves' hyperthyroidism that later progressed to Graves' ophthalmopathy. The rearrangement uses TRBV7-3 and TRBJ2-1, with 11 bases that match TRBD2. CDR3 DNA sequence: TGTGCCAGCAGCTTAAGGGCTAGCGGGAGGACAACGTCCTACAATGAGCAGTTCTTC. This encodes CASSLRASGRTTSYNEQFF.